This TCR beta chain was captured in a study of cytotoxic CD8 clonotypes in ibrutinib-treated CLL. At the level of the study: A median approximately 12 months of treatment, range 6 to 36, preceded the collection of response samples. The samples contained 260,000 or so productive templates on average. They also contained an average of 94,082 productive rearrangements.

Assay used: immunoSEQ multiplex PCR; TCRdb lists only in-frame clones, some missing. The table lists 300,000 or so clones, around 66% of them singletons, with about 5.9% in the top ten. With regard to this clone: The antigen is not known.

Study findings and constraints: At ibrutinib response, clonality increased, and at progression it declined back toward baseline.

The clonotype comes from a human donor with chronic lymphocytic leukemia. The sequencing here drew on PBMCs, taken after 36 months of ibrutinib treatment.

The CDR3 sequence: CASTPGRAYTDTQYF. In DNA form, the CDR3 reads TGTGCCAGTACCCCGGGGAGAGCTTACACAGATACGCAGTATTTT. This sequence joins TRBV19 and TRBJ2-3; tentative D call: TRBD2 (5 bases). Trimming pared 7 bases from V and 2 bases from J, leaving 16 bases between. Germline values: CDR1 LNHDA, CDR2 SQIVND (reference sequence). The CDR3 sequence is 15 residues long.